The 16 T cell receptor beta chains in this list originate from one sample, sequenced in a study of cytomegalovirus exposure and HLA in healthy donors. Primers: 60 Vbeta forward and 13 Jbeta reverse. Libraries were prepared by immunoSEQ multiplex PCR; TCRdb keeps only in-frame clonotypes and omits some of them. The table lists about 160,000 clones, roughly 80% of them singletons, with roughly 1.6% in the top ten. Sequencing was done on a sample of PBMCs. Receptors originate from a girl under 18 in good health and CMV-seropositive.

The table lists this clone with a count of one. The V call is TRBV18, the J call TRBJ1-5; D unresolved. This CDR3 is 17 amino acids long. V lost 3 bases, J lost 2 bases, and 17 bases lay in between. Germline CDR1 reads KGHSH; CDR2 reads LQKENI. For the CDR3, the DNA is TGTGCCAGCTCACCCTTTCCGCCCCGGGATGGCAATCAGCCCCAGCATTTT. It codes for CASSPFPPRDGNQPQHF.

The chain joins TRBV5-1 to TRBJ2-3, with 10 bases fitting TRBD2. The CDR3 has 19 residues. Losses at the gene ends were 0 bases for V and 3 bases for J; bases not matched to a gene: 13. The germline CDR1 and CDR2 sequences are SGHRS and YFSETQ. This CDR3 reads CASSLAGPGLAGGTDTQYF. In nucleotides, the CDR3 is TGCGCCAGCAGCTTGGCGGGGCCGGGGTTAGCGGGAGGAACAGATACGCAGTATTTT.

CDR3 coding DNA: TGTGCCAGCAGCTTTCCCCTACTCGAGCAGTACTTC. Protein sequence: CASSFPLLEQYF. The chain joins TRBV11-2 to TRBJ2-7; D ambiguous. Deletions cut 3 bases from V and 6 bases from J, with 9 bases between. The CDR3 contains 12 residues. From germline, CDR1 is SGHAT and CDR2 FQNNGV.

The chain joins TRBV28 to TRBJ1-1; perhaps TRBD1 as D (5 bases). Germline lookup yields CDR1 MDHEN and CDR2 SYDVKM. V dropped 3 bases and J dropped 3 bases, with 11 bases sitting between them. The CDR3 has 14 amino acids. CDR3 nucleotide sequence: TGTGCCAGCAGTTTTTTCAGGGCCGACACTGAAGCTTTCTTT. Its protein is CASSFFRADTEAFF.

The V and J genes are TRBV9 and TRBJ2-2; TRBD2 might be the D (6 bases). The CDR3 contains 16 residues. Germline CDR1 reads SGDLS; CDR2 reads YYNGEE. V was pared by 4 bases and J by 1 base, with 14 bases between. The CDR3 nucleotides are TGTGCCAGCAGCCCTCCCATCGGGGGGAACACCGGGGAGCTGTTTTTT. Translating gives CASSPPIGGNTGELFF. Supplemented by reference TRBV9 and TRBJ2-2, the full variable domain reads DSGVTQTPKHLITATGQRVTLRCSPRSGDLSVYWYQQSLDQGLQFLIQYYNGEERAKGNILERFSAQQFPDLHSELNLSSLELGDSALYFCASSPPIGGNTGELFFGEGSRLTVL.

This sequence joins TRBV13 and TRBJ2-6, with D possibly being TRBD1 (7 bases). Looked up from germline, CDR1 is PRHDT and CDR2 is FYEKMQ (reference sequence). Deletions cut 7 bases from V and 3 bases from J, with 22 bases between. This CDR3 comprises 18 residues. CDR3 in DNA: TGTGCCAGCAACTCGGCAGGGGGGCTCTGGGGTGGGGCCAACGTCCTGACTTTC. It specifies CASNSAGGLWGGANVLTF.

V is TRBV5-5 and J is TRBJ2-5; TRBD2 aligns across 7 bases. Germline V CDR1 and CDR2: SGHKS, YYEKEE (reference sequence). The CDR3 is 17 amino acids. Trimming cost V 0 bases and J 0 bases; bases outside gene matches: 8. In DNA, the CDR3 is TGTGCCAGCAGCTTGGGACAAGGCGGGAGCTACCAAGAGACCCAGTACTTC. The encoded protein is CASSLGQGGSYQETQYF.

This chain connects TRBV27 to TRBJ1-2, with a weak D call TRBD1 (5 bases). The CDR3 totals 14 residues. Trimming stripped 2 bases from V and 7 bases from J, with 14 bases between. Germline V CDR1 and CDR2: MNHEY, SMNVEV (reference sequence). The CDR3 sequence is CASSLVPQGGGYTF. CDR3 coding DNA: TGTGCCAGCAGTTTAGTCCCCCAGGGTGGTGGCTACACCTTC.

V gene TRBV7-2 combines with J gene TRBJ2-3, with TRBD2 identical over 10 bases. The CDR3 is 17 amino acids. CDR1 SGHTA and CDR2 FQGNSA come from the germline V gene. The V segment lost 1 base and the J segment 1 base; nucleotides outside the gene matches: 5. The CDR3 loop reads CASSLEPSGGGTDTQYF. As DNA, the CDR3 is TGTGCCAGCAGCTTAGAACCTAGCGGGGGAGGCACAGATACGCAGTATTTT.

The chain has TRBV11-1 and TRBJ2-7; TRBD1 aligns across 9 bases. Trimming cost V 5 bases and J 4 bases; bases outside gene matches: 6. Germline values: CDR1 SGHAT, CDR2 FQDESV (reference sequence). This CDR3 comprises 14 residues. CDR3 bases: TGTGCCAGCAGCGCCACAGGGGGCAATTACGAGCAGTACTTC. It is translated as CASSATGGNYEQYF.

The rearrangement joins TRBV28 to TRBJ2-3, with 8 bases identical to TRBD2. CDR3 length: 17 amino acids. Germline assignment: CDR1 MDHEN and CDR2 SYDVKM. V was pared by 4 bases and J by 0 bases, with 9 bases of the junction left unmatched. The CDR3 loop reads CASSSLGAGVSTDTQYF. In DNA form, the CDR3 reads TGTGCCAGCAGTTCCCTCGGAGCGGGAGTTAGCACAGATACGCAGTATTTT.

The rearrangement uses TRBV28 and TRBJ1-5, with TRBD1 matching over 8 bases. V dropped 3 bases and J dropped 7; count of bases not matched to a gene: 8. Looked up from germline, CDR1 is MDHEN and CDR2 is SYDVKM. This CDR3 contains 15 residues. In DNA form, the CDR3 reads TGTGCCAGCAGTTTCCCTCTCGACAGGGGCCAGCCCCAGCATTTT. Translated: CASSFPLDRGQPQHF.

This rearrangement joins TRBV28 to TRBJ1-2; D gene uncertain. Germline CDR1 and CDR2: MDHEN and SYDVKM. The CDR3 has 15 amino acids. V was trimmed by 5 bases and J by 0 bases, leaving 13 bases between them. The CDR3 here is CASSTPRSSNYGYTF. CDR3 nucleotide sequence: TGTGCCAGCAGTACCCCGCGGTCGTCTAACTATGGCTACACCTTC.

The chain joins TRBV2 to TRBJ2-7, with 8 bases fitting TRBD1. Germline trimming cut 10 bases from V and 4 bases from J; bases unmatched to any gene: 12. The CDR3 totals 14 residues. Germline lookup yields CDR1 SNHLY and CDR2 FYNNEI. The CDR3 nucleotides read TGTGCCACTAAAAATCAGGGGGCGATTTACGAGCAGTACTTC. Translating gives CATKNQGAIYEQYF.

This clone occurred a few times. The rearrangement uses TRBV10-2 and TRBJ2-7; no definite D call. This CDR3 has 12 amino acids. V lost 2 bases to trimming and J lost 3 bases, with 5 bases between them. Germline CDR1 and CDR2: WSHSY and SAAADI. Here the CDR3 reads CASSEPSYEQYF. The CDR3 DNA reads as TGCGCCAGCAGTGAGCCCAGCTACGAGCAGTACTTC.

CDR3 protein: CASSLGGGYSNQPQHF. The CDR3 DNA reads TGTGCCAGCAGCTTGGGTGGAGGGTATAGCAATCAGCCCCAGCATTTT. The chain recombines TRBV5-6 with TRBJ1-5; D is unresolved. CDR3 length equals 16 residues. Germline values: CDR1 SGHDT, CDR2 YYEEEE. V was pared by 0 bases and J by 0 bases, with 10 bases between.